Listed here is a single TCR beta chain. The data are from a study of human T cells and chemical hapten exposure. Overall study context: 2% DPC applied to a roughly 2 cm by roughly 2 cm arm area sensitized donors. Small volume differences among pooled libraries mainly caused per-sample TCR yield variation.

Individual cDNA molecules had unique molecular identifiers attached to them by the library. TCRdb analysed the RACE reads with MiXCR anew, one entry per CDR3 protein. The data contain roughly 100,000 distinct CDR3 sequences, under 35% of them singletons. The CDR3 totals 17 residues. With V trimmed by 6 bases and J by 0 bases, 7 bases remained unmatched. Per the germline V gene, CDR1 is ENHRY and CDR2 is SYGVKD. Time point here: patch test 3, about 24 weeks after DPC sensitization. Treatment meaning: therapeutic diphenylcyclopropenone sensitization with weekly scalp DPC. Extraction of total RNA was performed on unfractionated whole blood.

This specimen was whole blood, taken in connection with sensitization to the hapten diphenylcyclopropenone (DPC). This TCR was recovered from a middle-aged man with alopecia areata. Some clones in this sample may be carry-over from other donors' samples. The chain employs TRBV10-3 and TRBJ2-2; 10 bases align to TRBD2. Here the CDR3 reads CAIRVRTSGSNTGELFF. The CDR3 DNA reads as TGTGCCATCAGAGTAAGGACTAGCGGCTCGAACACCGGGGAGCTGTTTTTT.